Below are 19 T cell receptor beta chains sequenced from a single sample in a study of blood T cell repertoires in COVID-19. Repertoires were generated with immunoSEQ multiplex PCR, while TCRdb's copy carries only in-frame clones and drops some. Here the sample spans 90,000 to 110,000 clones, around three quarters being singletons. The sample comprised peripheral blood. Every receptor here comes from a human donor in a cohort sampled during active or convalescent COVID-19.

The V gene is TRBV7-2, the J gene TRBJ2-3; 14 bases are a match to TRBD2. The CDR3 is made up of 17 amino acids. CDR1 is SGHTA and CDR2 is FQGNSA in the germline V gene. The trim removed 1 base at V and 3 bases at J, leaving 3 bases unmatched. CDR3 DNA sequence: TGTGCCAGCAGCTTAGATTGGACTAGCGGGGGGACAGATACGCAGTATTTT. Translation gives CASSLDWTSGGTDTQYF.

The chain recombines TRBV18 with TRBJ1-1; a weak D match, TRBD1 (5 bases). This CDR3 has 14 residues. With 3 bases removed from V and 0 bases from J, the gap between germline ends came to 8 bases. CDR1 is KGHSH, CDR2 LQKENI, per germline. The CDR3 protein is CASSPLTVNTEAFF. For the CDR3, the DNA is TGTGCCAGCTCACCCTTGACAGTGAACACTGAAGCTTTCTTT.

This rearrangement joins TRBV3-1 (or the pseudogene TRBV3-2) to TRBJ1-2, with D maybe TRBD1 (5 bases). Germline CDR1 LGHDT, CDR2 YNNKEL (reference sequence). CDR3 length equals 13 residues. With 4 bases removed from V and 6 bases from J, the gap between germline ends came to 12 bases. CDR3 DNA sequence: TGTGCCAGCAGCCCCAGGGCTATGCATGGCTACACCTTC. Its protein product is CASSPRAMHGYTF.

This clone was seen more than once but under ten times. The rearrangement joins TRBV14 to TRBJ2-1; D gene ambiguous. The CDR3 covers 11 residues. Germline V lookup: CDR1 SGHDN, CDR2 FVKESK. V gave up 5 bases and J gave up 5 bases, with 4 bases separating them. This CDR3 reads CASSYNNEQFF. The CDR3 nucleotides read TGTGCCAGCAGCTACAACAATGAGCAGTTCTTC.

The chain has TRBV11-2 and TRBJ2-5, with 8 bases identical to TRBD2. The CDR3 has 16 amino acids. From germline, CDR1 is SGHAT and CDR2 FQNNGV. V shed 3 bases and J 6 bases; nucleotides not matched to a gene: 12. DNA of the CDR3: TGTGCCAGCAGCTTGAGCTCGGGGGGGCCCTCCCAGACCCAGTACTTC. Protein: CASSLSSGGPSQTQYF.

This clone came up a few times. The gene calls are TRBV29-1 and TRBJ1-1, with TRBD1 as a possible D gene (5 bases). The germline V gene has CDR1 SQVTM and CDR2 ANQGSEA. The CDR3 spans 14 residues. The ends were cut back, 5 bases at V and 1 base at J, with 14 bases in the middle. The CDR3 sequence: CSVSWTGGNTEAFF. The DNA of the CDR3 is TGCAGCGTTAGCTGGACGGGGGGGAACACTGAAGCTTTCTTT.

This clone has a handful of counts. V and J are TRBV5-6 and TRBJ1-3; 8 bases match TRBD1. J lost 4 bases, V lost 4 bases, and 10 bases had no gene match. The CDR3 covers 16 residues. The germline V gene has CDR1 SGHDT and CDR2 YYEEEE. CDR3 nucleotide sequence: TGTGCCAGCAGCCCCAACAGGGGGAGGAGAGGAAACACCATATATTTT. This sequence encodes CASSPNRGRRGNTIYF.

The V gene is TRBV7-9, the J gene TRBJ1-1; TRBD1 is a possible D gene (5 bases). V shed 4 bases and J shed 1 base, with 13 bases lying between them. The germline V gene has CDR1 SEHNR and CDR2 FQNEAQ (reference sequence). This CDR3 comprises 15 residues. Written as DNA, the CDR3 is TGTGCCAGCAGCTCGGCGGGGCGGGGGAACACTGAAGCTTTCTTT. This codes for CASSSAGRGNTEAFF.

The chain combines TRBV19 with TRBJ1-2; a possible D gene is TRBD1 (5 bases). Germline V gives CDR1 LNHDA, CDR2 SQIVND (reference sequence). The CDR3 runs 11 residues. The V end was cut by 10 bases, the J end by 2 bases, with 8 bases between. The CDR3 reads CATRQNYGYTF. CDR3 nucleotides: TGTGCCACCAGACAGAACTATGGCTACACCTTC.

The chain has TRBV28 and TRBJ2-1; 9 nucleotides match TRBD1. The germline CDR1 and CDR2 sequences are MDHEN and SYDVKM. The CDR3 is made up of 15 amino acids. The V gene end was trimmed by 6 bases and the J gene end by 3 bases; junction bases not matched to a gene: 6. DNA of the CDR3: TGTGCCAGCAGACAGACAGGGGGACTCTACAATGAGCAGTTCTTC. Its protein is CASRQTGGLYNEQFF.

V usage is TRBV21-1 and J usage is TRBJ2-7; TRBD1, the table's D call, lacks a check against the DNA. TRBV21-1 is a pseudogene. CDR3 length: 15 residues. CDR3 sequence (DNA): TGTGCCAGCAGCACCGCCGGGACAGCCAAGTACGAGCAGTACTTC. Residues: CASSTAGTAKYEQYF.

J is TRBJ2-7 and V is TRBV29-1, with TRBD1 matching 11 bases. The CDR3 consists of 14 residues. The trim removed 6 bases at V and 3 bases at J, leaving 7 bases unmatched. The germline V gene has CDR1 SQVTM and CDR2 ANQGSEA. The CDR3, as DNA: TGCAGCGTGGGAACCGGGACAGGGGGCTACGAGCAGTACTTC. Translated: CSVGTGTGGYEQYF.

As regards this clone: Germline and junction disagree at one end, which may indicate a read error. The chain employs TRBV2 and TRBJ2-5; D may be TRBD1 (5 bases). The CDR3 totals 14 residues. Looked up from germline, CDR1 is SNHLY and CDR2 is FYNNEI. This chain's CDR3 is CASSEDRAQETQYF. The DNA for the CDR3 is TGTGCCAGCAGCGAAGACAGAGCCCAAGAGACCCAGTACTTC.

This chain joins TRBV19 and TRBJ2-3, with 13 nucleotides matching TRBD2. J gave up 5 bases and V 7 bases, and 12 bases lay outside the gene matches. CDR1 is LNHDA and CDR2 is SQIVND in the germline V gene (reference sequence). This CDR3 region has 17 residues. The CDR3 spells CASKRTSGGLRVDTQYF. The CDR3 coding sequence is TGTGCCAGTAAACGGACTAGCGGGGGTTTAAGAGTAGATACGCAGTATTTT.

The rearrangement links TRBV4-2 to TRBJ1-2; a possible D gene is TRBD1 (5 bases). In germline, CDR1 is LGHNA, CDR2 YNFKEQ. CDR3 length: 17 amino acids. V was trimmed by 1 base and J by 3 bases, leaving 18 bases between them. The CDR3: CASSQVIGAVRDYGYTF. The CDR3 region has the DNA TGTGCCAGCAGCCAAGTAATTGGGGCAGTAAGGGACTATGGCTACACCTTC.

The V call is TRBV6-5, the J call TRBJ1-2; D is ambiguous. Germline CDR1 and CDR2: MNHEY and SVGAGI. This CDR3 is 15 amino acids long. V was trimmed by 2 bases and J by 0 bases, leaving 10 bases between them. CDR3 amino acids: CASSYRGVANYGYTF. The CDR3 bases are TGTGCCAGCAGTTACCGTGGAGTCGCTAACTATGGCTACACCTTC.

This rearrangement joins TRBV7-7 to TRBJ2-5, with 10 bases aligning to TRBD2. Germline V gene data show CDR1 as SSHAT and CDR2 as FNYEAQ (reference sequence). The length of the CDR3 is 17 residues. Here the CDR3 reads CASGTGTSVKFGETQYF. CDR3 nucleotide sequence: TGTGCTAGCGGAACCGGGACTAGCGTGAAGTTTGGAGAGACCCAGTACTTC.

V and J are TRBV7-2 and TRBJ2-3; TRBD1 matches at 7 bases. The junction had 6 bases not matched to a gene; V was cut back by 5 bases and J by 4 bases. The germline CDR1 and CDR2 sequences are SGHTA and FQGNSA. This CDR3 has 14 residues. CDR3 sequence reads: CASSVYRGPDTQYF. DNA of the CDR3: TGTGCCAGCAGCGTATACAGGGGACCAGATACGCAGTATTTT.

The chain combines TRBV19 with TRBJ1-5, with no clear D. The CDR3 spans 13 residues. Germline V gene sequence: CDR1 LNHDA, CDR2 SQIVND (reference sequence). V was trimmed by 3 bases and J by 2 bases, leaving 5 bases between them. The CDR3 nucleotides are TGTGCCAGTAGTATCACGGGCAATCAGCCCCAGCATTTT. Translating gives CASSITGNQPQHF.